One sample yielded the 17 T cell receptor beta chains listed below, sequenced in a study of T-cell memory formation after mild COVID-19. Each CDR3 protein is one row after TCRdb ran MiXCR on the 5' RACE reads. Of 350,000 to 400,000 distinct CDR3 sequences listed, 13% to 15% are singletons. The sample comprised PBMCs or a T cell subset sorted from them (not recorded which). Receptors originate from a man between 18 and 29 years old who had mild COVID-19 (a few samples of this study predate the infection). Cell type and time point are not known.

The rearrangement joins TRBV20-1 to TRBJ1-5; D call uncertain. Per germline, CDR1 DFQATT and CDR2 SNEGSKA (reference sequence). With 1 base removed from V and 3 bases from J, the gap between germline ends came to 13 bases. The CDR3 loop spans 15 amino acids. The CDR3 spells CSARGLGSINQPQHF. The DNA for the CDR3 is TGCAGTGCTAGAGGGTTGGGCAGCATCAATCAGCCCCAGCATTTT.

The CDR3 nucleotides are TGCGCCAGCAGCGAGAGGGCTAGCGGGGGGGCCTTCGAGCAGTACTTC. It is translated as CASSERASGGAFEQYF. This chain uses TRBV5-1 with TRBJ2-7, with 12 nucleotides matching TRBD2. The CDR3 totals 16 residues. Germline CDR1 is SGHRS and CDR2 is YFSETQ. With 4 bases clipped from V and 6 bases from J, the junction kept 11 bases outside the gene matches.

The sample holds a few counts of this clonotype. CDR3 sequence: CSATSALHF. In DNA form, the CDR3 reads TGCAGTGCTACCTCGGCCCTCCACTTT. The chain has TRBV20-1 and TRBJ1-6; D not resolved. The V and J ends lost 4 bases and 14 bases respectively, with 6 bases between them. Per the germline V gene, CDR1 is DFQATT and CDR2 is SNEGSKA (reference sequence). The CDR3 is 9 residues long.

The rearrangement links TRBV20-1 to TRBJ2-2; no firm D call. The CDR3 consists of 14 residues. Germline V CDR1 and CDR2: DFQATT, SNEGSKA (reference sequence). V was clipped by 1 base and J by 4 bases, with 10 bases between them. CDR3 residues: CSARVQRLTGELFF. The CDR3 nucleotides read TGCAGTGCTAGAGTCCAGCGACTCACCGGGGAGCTGTTTTTT.

The rearrangement uses TRBV28 and TRBJ1-1; a possible D gene is TRBD1 (5 bases). V lost 7 bases, J lost 1 base, and 13 bases lay in between. Germline V gene data show CDR1 as MDHEN and CDR2 as SYDVKM. The length of the CDR3 is 14 residues. CDR3 protein: CASNRWGKNTEAFF. The CDR3 DNA follows: TGTGCCAGCAACCGCTGGGGGAAGAACACTGAAGCTTTCTTT.

The CDR3 DNA reads TGCGCCAGCAGCGAAGGGACAGGGGGCCTCTATGGCTACACCTTC. Its protein is CASSEGTGGLYGYTF. The chain recombines TRBV5-1 with TRBJ1-2; 12 bases align to TRBD1. This CDR3 has 15 amino acids. The junction had 5 bases not matched to a gene; V was cut back by 4 bases and J by 4 bases. The germline V gene has CDR1 SGHRS and CDR2 YFSETQ.

This clonotype has ten or more counts. The J gene is TRBJ2-7, the V gene TRBV27, with D hard to call. Germline V gene data show CDR1 as MNHEY and CDR2 as SMNVEV (reference sequence). This CDR3 contains 16 residues. V lost 7 bases, J lost 1 base, and 20 bases lay in between. Here the CDR3 reads CASIPRVGDLSYEQYF. The CDR3 DNA reads as TGTGCCAGCATCCCAAGGGTAGGAGACTTGTCCTACGAGCAGTACTTC.

This clonotype was seen many times. V and J are TRBV7-9 and TRBJ1-5; TRBD1 agrees at 7 bases. The V segment lost 5 bases and the J segment 7 bases; nucleotides outside the gene matches: 8. In germline, CDR1 is SEHNR, CDR2 FQNEAQ (reference sequence). This CDR3 is built from 14 residues. The CDR3 loop reads CASSPGAGGQPQHF. CDR3 bases: TGTGCCAGCAGCCCAGGGGCAGGGGGACAGCCCCAGCATTTT.

V usage is TRBV7-2 and J usage is TRBJ2-7; D ambiguous. The CDR3 loop spans 14 amino acids. Germline CDR1 and CDR2: SGHTA and FQGNSA. With 3 bases removed from V and 7 bases from J, the gap between germline ends came to 16 bases. The CDR3 loop is CASSFGQWTREQYF. CDR3 DNA sequence: TGTGCCAGCAGCTTCGGCCAATGGACGAGGGAGCAGTACTTC.

The sample holds many counts of this clonotype. The V gene is TRBV6-2 or TRBV6-3, the J gene TRBJ2-7, with TRBD2 matching 14 bases. CDR3 length: 15 amino acids. The V segment lost 5 bases and the J segment 6 bases; nucleotides outside the gene matches: 6. Germline V gene sequence: CDR1 MNHEY, CDR2 SVGEGT. CDR3 sequence: CASSPGLAGVGEQYV. The CDR3 bases are TGTGCCAGCAGTCCGGGACTAGCGGGGGTAGGCGAGCAGTACGTC.

In this sample, this clonotype turned up a few times. The gene calls are TRBV4-1 and TRBJ2-2, with D possibly being TRBD2 (5 bases). Trimming stripped 2 bases from V and 7 bases from J, with 8 bases between. The CDR3 totals 13 residues. The V gene's germline CDR1 is MGHRA and CDR2 YSYEKL. This CDR3 reads CASSQTGVGELFF. The CDR3 DNA follows: TGCGCCAGCAGCCAAACCGGGGTCGGGGAGCTGTTTTTT.

This clonotype was counted a few times. This rearrangement joins TRBV2 to TRBJ2-5; D is possibly TRBD2 (5 bases). V lost 4 bases and J lost 3, with 9 bases in between. From germline, CDR1 is SNHLY and CDR2 FYNNEI. The CDR3 contains 13 residues. CDR3 sequence: CASSARRKETQYF. The CDR3 nucleotides are TGTGCCAGCAGTGCGCGGAGGAAAGAGACCCAGTACTTC.

This clonotype has a count of ten or more. CDR3 region: CASTFQGLTEAFF. The CDR3 DNA reads as TGTGCCAGCACCTTTCAGGGGCTGACTGAAGCTTTCTTT. J is TRBJ1-1 and V is TRBV7-2; maybe TRBD1 (6 bases). In germline, CDR1 is SGHTA, CDR2 FQGNSA. CDR3 length equals 13 residues. Trimming removed 7 bases from V and 5 bases from J, with 14 bases in between. The full variable domain, rest sourced from reference TRBV7-2 and TRBJ1-1, is GAGVSQSPSNKVTEKGKDVELRCDPISGHTALYWYRQSLGQGLEFLIYFQGNSAPDKSGLPSDRFSAERTGGSVSTLTIQRTQQEDSAVYLCASTFQGLTEAFFGQGTRLTVV.

This chain links TRBV4-1 with TRBJ1-5; D is ambiguous. The CDR3 extends over 15 amino acids. V was trimmed by 4 bases and J by 7 bases, leaving 17 bases between them. Germline CDR1 reads MGHRA; CDR2 reads YSYEKL. CDR3 region: CASSLNDGGYQPQHF. The CDR3 nucleotides read TGCGCCAGCAGCCTCAACGATGGAGGGTACCAGCCCCAGCATTTT.

This clonotype was seen a handful of times. V is TRBV5-4 and J is TRBJ1-1, with D maybe TRBD1 (6 bases). V was cut by 1 base and J by 0 bases, with 10 bases left in between. This CDR3 is 15 amino acids long. CDR1 SGHNT and CDR2 YYREEE come from the germline V gene (reference sequence). The CDR3 loop is CASSLNRDMNTEAFF. CDR3 DNA sequence: TGTGCCAGCAGCTTGAATAGGGACATGAACACTGAAGCTTTCTTT.

The J gene is TRBJ2-3, the V gene TRBV12-3 or TRBV12-4; D remains ambiguous. With 7 bases removed from V and 2 bases from J, the gap between germline ends came to 7 bases. This CDR3 is 12 amino acids long. CDR3 residues: CASTQDTDTQYF. The CDR3 nucleotides are TGTGCCAGCACCCAGGACACAGATACGCAGTATTTT.

There are a few counts of this clonotype. The chain joins TRBV6-1 to TRBJ2-1; 9 nucleotides line up with TRBD1. This CDR3 has 17 residues. J gave up 3 bases and V 5 bases, and 11 bases lay outside the gene matches. CDR1 and CDR2 (germline): MNHNS, SASEGT. Here the CDR3 reads CASSIRRDRDFYNEQFF. The CDR3 nucleotides are TGTGCCAGCAGTATCCGACGGGACAGGGATTTCTACAATGAGCAGTTCTTC.